These 20 T cell receptor beta chains share one sample of origin, sequenced in a study of T cell changes during pregnancy in multiple sclerosis. TCRdb's copy holds only in-frame clones and misses some; the assay was immunoSEQ multiplex PCR. The profile shows under 75,000 clones, 92% of them singletons. The sample was peripheral blood, taken in the third trimester of pregnancy. Receptor source: a female donor in good health, enrolled as a control in a pregnancy study.

This chain joins TRBV7-9 and TRBJ2-1; 11 bases are a match to TRBD2. CDR3 size: 16 residues. Germline values: CDR1 SEHNR, CDR2 FQNEAQ (reference sequence). V lost 2 bases and J lost 5; bases outside the gene matches: 5. The CDR3 DNA follows: TGTGCCAGCAGCTTAATGGGACTAGCGGTGAACAATGAGCAGTTCTTC. Its protein is CASSLMGLAVNNEQFF.

The V gene is TRBV7-9, the J gene TRBJ2-1, with 10 positions matching TRBD2. V lost 4 bases and J lost 7; bases outside the gene matches: 7. Germline V gene sequence: CDR1 SEHNR, CDR2 FQNEAQ (reference sequence). CDR3 length equals 15 residues. The CDR3: CASSSSGGAWNEQFF. The CDR3 DNA follows: TGTGCCAGCAGCTCCAGCGGGGGGGCCTGGAATGAGCAGTTCTTC.

CDR3 sequence reads: CAISDSYEQYF. As DNA, the CDR3 is TGTGCCATCAGTGACAGCTACGAGCAGTACTTC. This chain joins TRBV10-3 and TRBJ2-7, with D uncertain. V lost 3 bases, J lost 3 bases, and 3 bases lay in between. Germline V gene sequence: CDR1 ENHRY, CDR2 SYGVKD. CDR3 length equals 11 residues.

This chain joins TRBV2 and TRBJ1-2, with 7 bases identical to TRBD1. This CDR3 is built from 14 residues. J lost 1 base, V lost 6 bases, and 5 bases had no gene match. Germline CDR1 and CDR2: SNHLY and FYNNEI. In DNA form, the CDR3 reads TGTGCCAGCAGGTGGGACAGCAATAACTATGGCTACACCTTC. It encodes CASRWDSNNYGYTF. Looking up the rest from reference TRBV2 and TRBJ1-2 gives the full variable domain: EPEVTQTPSHQVTQMGQEVILRCVPISNHLYFYWYRQILGQKVEFLVSFYNNEISEKSEIFDDQFSVERPDGSNFTLKIRSTKLEDSAMYFCASRWDSNNYGYTFGSGTRLTVV.

This CDR3 is CASLRGQLNTEAFF. CDR3 in DNA: TGTGCCAGCCTGCGGGGACAGCTGAACACTGAAGCTTTCTTT. The rearrangement uses TRBV13 and TRBJ1-1, with 7 bases fitting TRBD1. This CDR3 has 14 residues. J gave up 0 bases and V 8 bases, and 6 bases lay outside the gene matches. Germline V gives CDR1 PRHDT, CDR2 FYEKMQ (reference sequence).

The genes are TRBV5-1 and TRBJ1-1, with D possibly being TRBD1 (5 bases). The germline V and J ends were trimmed by 0 bases and 5 bases, with 11 bases remaining between them. The CDR3 extends over 14 amino acids. From germline, CDR1 is SGHRS and CDR2 YFSETQ. The CDR3, as DNA: TGCGCCAGCAGCTTGGTATCGGGGGAAACTGAAGCTTTCTTT. This gives the protein CASSLVSGETEAFF. Filled out from reference TRBV5-1 and TRBJ1-1, the complete variable domain reads KAGVTQTPRYLIKTRGQQVTLSCSPISGHRSVSWYQQTPGQGLQFLFEYFSETQRNKGNFPGRFSGRQFSNSRSEMNVSTLELGDSALYLCASSLVSGETEAFFGQGTRLTVV.

The chain has TRBV9 and TRBJ2-1, with 12 bases identical to TRBD1. The junction had 13 bases not matched to a gene; V was cut back by 4 bases and J by 8 bases. Germline V gene data show CDR1 as SGDLS and CDR2 as YYNGEE. There are 17 residues in the CDR3. This CDR3 is CASSTGSGQGASDEQFF. In DNA form, the CDR3 reads TGTGCCAGCAGCACCGGATCGGGACAGGGGGCGAGTGATGAGCAGTTCTTC.

This rearrangement joins TRBV9 to TRBJ2-3; 8 bases align to TRBD2. V lost 3 bases, J lost 3 bases, and 12 bases stayed unmatched. The CDR3 is made up of 17 amino acids. CDR1 is SGDLS and CDR2 is YYNGEE in the germline V gene. CDR3 bases: TGTGCCAGCAGCGCTATAGCTCCGGGACTAGGGACAGATACGCAGTATTTT. It yields the protein CASSAIAPGLGTDTQYF.

The rearrangement uses TRBV19 and TRBJ2-1; TRBD2 matches at 9 bases. The CDR3 runs to 17 residues. Trimming took 1 base from V and 4 from J; bases not matched to a gene: 8. From germline, CDR1 is LNHDA and CDR2 SQIVND (reference sequence). The CDR3 is CASSIGVAGDSYNEQFF. CDR3 nucleotide sequence: TGTGCCAGTAGTATAGGAGTAGCGGGAGACTCTTACAATGAGCAGTTCTTC. The full variable domain, rest sourced from reference TRBV19 and TRBJ2-1, is DGGITQSPKYLFRKEGQNVTLSCEQNLNHDAMYWYRQDPGQGLRLIYYSQIVNDFQKGDIAEGYSVSREKKESFPLTVTSAQKNPTAFYLCASSIGVAGDSYNEQFFGPGTRLTVL.

In this sample, this clone turned up once. The chain combines TRBV6-1 with TRBJ1-2, with D unclear. Germline V gene sequence: CDR1 MNHNS, CDR2 SASEGT. The CDR3 is 14 residues long. Trimming left V 6 bases short and J 4 bases short, with 15 bases between. As DNA, the CDR3 is TGTGCCAGCAGGCCTAGCGGGGATAGCTATGGCTACACCTTC. Its translation: CASRPSGDSYGYTF.

The V gene is TRBV10-1, the J gene TRBJ2-6; a possible D gene is TRBD1 (5 bases). Looked up from germline, CDR1 is WNHNN and CDR2 is SYGVQD (reference sequence). V shed 6 bases and J shed 1 base, with 16 bases lying between them. The CDR3 loop spans 17 amino acids. CDR3 DNA: TGCGCCAGCAGAAGGGGCAGGGCCCCATCTGGGGCCAACGTCCTGACTTTC. As protein: CASRRGRAPSGANVLTF.

This chain links TRBV6-6 with TRBJ2-7; possibly TRBD2 for D (6 bases). The CDR3 sequence is 15 residues long. Germline V gene sequence: CDR1 MNHNY, CDR2 SVGAGI (reference sequence). Trimming stripped 4 bases from V and 0 bases from J, with 13 bases between. CDR3 DNA: TGTGCCAGCAGTTCCCCTGGGCGGGACTCCTACGAGCAGTACTTC. Protein: CASSSPGRDSYEQYF.

V is TRBV6-1 and J is TRBJ2-6, with 7 bases aligning to TRBD1. CDR3 length: 16 amino acids. V was pared by 3 bases and J by 0 bases, with 2 bases of the junction left unmatched. Germline V lookup: CDR1 MNHNS, CDR2 SASEGT. For the CDR3, the DNA is TGTGCCAGCAGTGAGGACAGGAGCTCTGGGGCCAACGTCCTGACTTTC. The encoded protein is CASSEDRSSGANVLTF.

V is TRBV6-1 and J is TRBJ2-1; a weak D match, TRBD1 (7 bases). Germline CDR1 MNHNS, CDR2 SASEGT. The CDR3 extends over 16 amino acids. The V end was cut by 4 bases, the J end by 4 bases, with 17 bases between. CDR3 bases: TGTGCCAGCAGTGCCGTCTCAGGGGGGATTTACAATGAGCAGTTCTTC. Translation: CASSAVSGGIYNEQFF.

This clone was observed a single time. V usage is TRBV6-5 and J usage is TRBJ2-1; tentative D call: TRBD2 (5 bases). The length of the CDR3 is 14 residues. V lost 6 bases to trimming and J lost 1 base, with 10 bases between them. Germline V gene lookup returns CDR1 MNHEY and CDR2 SVGAGI. In nucleotides, the CDR3 is TGTGCCAGCAGAACTGGAGGTTCCTACAATGAGCAGTTCTTC. It specifies CASRTGGSYNEQFF.

The V and J genes are TRBV13 and TRBJ2-5; 14 bases are shared with TRBD2. The CDR3 has 16 amino acids. Germline V lookup: CDR1 PRHDT, CDR2 FYEKMQ (reference sequence). Losses at the gene ends were 5 bases for V and 0 bases for J; bases not matched to a gene: 2. Here the CDR3 DNA reads TGTGCCAGCAGCCTGGGACTAGCGGGAGACCAAGAGACCCAGTACTTC. Translating it yields CASSLGLAGDQETQYF.

The V gene is TRBV19, the J gene TRBJ1-1; 8 nucleotides agree with TRBD1. J gave up 1 base and V 7 bases, and 5 bases lay outside the gene matches. The CDR3 runs 14 residues. Looked up from germline, CDR1 is LNHDA and CDR2 is SQIVND (reference sequence). The CDR3 DNA sequence: TGTGCCAGTAATTTCGACAGGGGGAACACTGAAGCTTTCTTT. This codes for CASNFDRGNTEAFF. The full variable domain, its missing parts supplied by reference TRBV19 and TRBJ1-1, is DGGITQSPKYLFRKEGQNVTLSCEQNLNHDAMYWYRQDPGQGLRLIYYSQIVNDFQKGDIAEGYSVSREKKESFPLTVTSAQKNPTAFYLCASNFDRGNTEAFFGQGTRLTVV.

The chain links TRBV18 to TRBJ2-1, with 9 bases matching TRBD1. The junction had 7 bases not matched to a gene; V was cut back by 3 bases and J by 7 bases. The CDR3 runs 15 residues. Germline V CDR1 and CDR2: KGHSH, LQKENI. CDR3 residues: CASSPRTGAENEQFF. CDR3 nucleotide sequence: TGTGCCAGCTCACCCCGGACAGGGGCAGAGAATGAGCAGTTCTTC.

The CDR3 loop reads CARTALRATEAFF. The CDR3 DNA follows: TGTGCCAGAACGGCCTTGCGGGCCACTGAAGCTTTCTTT. The chain has TRBV2 and TRBJ1-1; no reliable D call. Between the trimmed V and J ends, which lost 9 bases and 4 bases, there was a span of 15 bases. The CDR3 runs 13 residues. The germline V gene encodes CDR1 SNHLY and CDR2 FYNNEI.

This chain uses TRBV28 with TRBJ1-1, with no clear D. The CDR3 loop spans 16 amino acids. V lost 5 bases, J lost 1 base, and 17 bases lay in between. Germline-derived CDR1 and CDR2 are MDHEN and SYDVKM. CDR3 sequence reads: CASSPSLGFSNTEAFF. The CDR3 nucleotides are TGTGCCAGCAGTCCTAGTCTAGGCTTTTCGAACACTGAAGCTTTCTTT.